The 18 T cell receptor beta chains reported below all come from one sample, sequenced in a study of blood T cell repertoires in COVID-19. The method was immunoSEQ multiplex PCR; TCRdb's version includes in-frame clones alone and lacks a portion of them. The table records around 150,000 clones, roughly four fifths of them present only once. Sequencing was performed on peripheral blood. Source of these receptors: a woman aged 50 to 65 with active or convalescent COVID-19.

Here the CDR3 reads CASSWILAGEGNEQFF. The DNA of the CDR3 is TGTGCCAGCAGTTGGATTCTAGCGGGAGAGGGAAATGAGCAGTTCTTC. This sequence joins TRBV28 and TRBJ2-1; TRBD2 agrees at 10 bases. Germline loops: CDR1 MDHEN, CDR2 SYDVKM. V lost 4 bases and J lost 7; bases outside the gene matches: 10. The CDR3 consists of 16 residues.

The rearrangement links TRBV6-1 to TRBJ2-3; 8 nucleotides match TRBD1. Germline-derived CDR1 and CDR2 are MNHNS and SASEGT. The ends lost 3 bases at V and 7 bases at J; junction bases unmatched: 9. CDR3 length: 15 residues. The CDR3 region has the DNA TGTGCCAGCAGTGAGAATCCGACAGGGGCTAATACGCAGTATTTT. Translating gives CASSENPTGANTQYF.

The V gene is TRBV28, the J gene TRBJ2-7; tentatively, D is TRBD2 (6 bases). V lost 10 bases and J lost 0, with 13 bases in between. The CDR3 loop spans 13 amino acids. Germline V gene data show CDR1 as MDHEN and CDR2 as SYDVKM. The chain's CDR3 is CATSGTSSYEQYF. CDR3 nucleotides: TGTGCCACCTCCGGGACTTCCTCCTACGAGCAGTACTTC. The whole variable domain, filled in from reference TRBV28 and TRBJ2-7, reads DVKVTQSSRYLVKRTGEKVFLECVQDMDHENMFWYRQDPGLGLRLIYFSYDVKMKEKGDIPEGYSVSREKKERFSLILESASTNQTSMYLCATSGTSSYEQYFGPGTRLTVT.

The chain combines TRBV24-1 with TRBJ2-1; a possible D gene is TRBD1 (5 bases). Germline CDR1 reads KGHDR; CDR2 reads SFDVKD. The CDR3 spans 17 residues. V dropped 4 bases and J dropped 5 bases, with 20 bases sitting between them. As DNA, the CDR3 is TGTGCCACCAGTGACCCAACGCCCCGACAGAGACACAATGAGCAGTTCTTC. This encodes CATSDPTPRQRHNEQFF.

V gene TRBV10-3 combines with J gene TRBJ1-2; possible D gene TRBD1, 6 bases. The germline V gene encodes CDR1 ENHRY and CDR2 SYGVKD. The CDR3 loop spans 14 amino acids. Trimming stripped 8 bases from V and 0 bases from J, with 13 bases between. The CDR3 spells CAIGPGQTNYGYTF. In DNA, the CDR3 is TGTGCCATCGGGCCCGGACAGACTAACTATGGCTACACCTTC.

The rearrangement joins TRBV19 to TRBJ2-1; 10 nucleotides match TRBD2. Trimming at V came to 5 bases and at J to 0 bases, leaving 4 bases not matched to a gene. The germline CDR1 and CDR2 sequences are LNHDA and SQIVND (reference sequence). The CDR3 has 16 residues. CDR3 in DNA: TGTGCCAGTAGTGTAGCGGGAGGCTTCTCCTACAATGAGCAGTTCTTC. Translating it yields CASSVAGGFSYNEQFF.

This sequence joins TRBV10-3 and TRBJ1-3; 7 bases align to TRBD1. CDR3 length equals 15 residues. J gave up 0 bases and V 6 bases, and 5 bases lay outside the gene matches. Looked up from germline, CDR1 is ENHRY and CDR2 is SYGVKD. This chain's CDR3 is CAIRPGTASGNTIYF. The CDR3 nucleotides are TGTGCCATCAGGCCCGGGACAGCCTCTGGAAACACCATATATTTT.

The V call is TRBV4-1, the J call TRBJ1-2; TRBD1 agrees at 9 bases. The CDR3 length is 13 residues. The V gene end was trimmed by 1 base and the J gene end by 6 bases; junction bases not matched to a gene: 0. Germline V CDR1 and CDR2: MGHRA, YSYEKL. The CDR3 spells CASSQGTGDGYTF. CDR3 nucleotide sequence: TGCGCCAGCAGCCAAGGGACAGGGGATGGCTACACCTTC.

This clone appeared once. The chain has TRBV10-3 and TRBJ1-1; 7 bases line up with TRBD1. Trimming cost V 7 bases and J 3 bases; bases outside gene matches: 5. The CDR3 contains 13 residues. The V gene's germline CDR1 is ENHRY and CDR2 SYGVKD. The CDR3 DNA reads as TGTGCCATCACCTCGACAGGGTACACTGAAGCTTTCTTT. Translated: CAITSTGYTEAFF.

The chain recombines TRBV27 with TRBJ2-7; no firm D call. This CDR3 has 11 amino acids. V gave up 6 bases and J gave up 5 bases, with 8 bases separating them. Germline loops: CDR1 MNHEY, CDR2 SMNVEV (reference sequence). CDR3 sequence (DNA): TGTGCCAGCAGCGCAGGTCACGAGCAGTACTTC. It specifies CASSAGHEQYF.

In this sample, this clone turned up a few times. The V gene is TRBV9, the J gene TRBJ2-7, with 13 bases that match TRBD2. CDR1 and CDR2 (germline): SGDLS, YYNGEE. V trimming: 3 bases; J trimming: 1 base; junction bases outside the gene matches: 1. The length of the CDR3 is 15 residues. The CDR3 loop reads CASSGGLAGSYEQYF. The DNA for the CDR3 is TGTGCCAGCAGCGGGGGACTAGCGGGATCCTACGAGCAGTACTTC.

This clone was observed a few times. This chain connects TRBV4-1 to TRBJ1-3, with D uncertain. Trimming removed 0 bases at V and 3 bases at J, with 3 bases between. The CDR3 is 13 amino acids. Germline V lookup: CDR1 MGHRA, CDR2 YSYEKL. CDR3 nucleotide sequence: TGCGCCAGCAGCCAAGACATTGGAAACACCATATATTTT. This sequence encodes CASSQDIGNTIYF.

The chain links TRBV5-5 to TRBJ1-4; D not resolved. This CDR3 spans 15 amino acids. Germline CDR1 SGHKS, CDR2 YYEKEE (reference sequence). V lost 0 bases and J 7 bases, leaving 13 bases between the germline ends. CDR3 region: CASSLEGGSGEKLFF. In DNA form, the CDR3 reads TGTGCCAGCAGCTTGGAAGGAGGGTCGGGTGAAAAACTGTTTTTT. The full variable domain, rest sourced from reference TRBV5-5 and TRBJ1-4, is DAGVTQSPTHLIKTRGQQVTLRCSPISGHKSVSWYQQVLGQGPQFIFQYYEKEERGRGNFPDRFSARQFPNYSSELNVNALLLGDSALYLCASSLEGGSGEKLFFGSGTQLSVL.

The chain combines TRBV12-2 with TRBJ2-5; the table calls TRBD2, which could not be checked here. TRBV12-2 is an annotated pseudogene. The CDR3 length is 18 residues. The DNA of the CDR3 is TGTGCAAGTCGCTTGACGCGACTAGCGGGAGGGCCGGGGGAGACCCAGTACTTC. This sequence encodes CASRLTRLAGGPGETQYF.

This clone showed up just a few times. The chain combines TRBV5-6 with TRBJ2-6; weak D call: TRBD2 (5 bases). CDR1 and CDR2 (germline): SGHDT, YYEEEE. The V and J ends lost 1 base and 1 base respectively, with 9 bases between them. The CDR3 spans 16 residues. The CDR3 is CASSLFGGSGANVLTF. CDR3 sequence (DNA): TGTGCCAGCAGCTTGTTCGGAGGATCTGGGGCCAACGTCCTGACTTTC. Filled out from reference TRBV5-6 and TRBJ2-6, the complete variable domain reads DAGVTQSPTHLIKTRGQQVTLRCSPKSGHDTVSWYQQALGQGPQFIFQYYEEEERQRGNFPDRFSGHQFPNYSSELNVNALLLGDSALYLCASSLFGGSGANVLTFGAGSRLTVL.

The chain carries TRBV7-9 and TRBJ2-1; D unclear. V was cut by 5 bases and J by 5 bases, with 16 bases left in between. This CDR3 region has 15 residues. Germline-derived CDR1 and CDR2 are SEHNR and FQNEAQ (reference sequence). The CDR3 DNA follows: TGTGCCAGCAGCAACTACCTATCCGGCAACAATGAGCAGTTCTTC. The encoded protein is CASSNYLSGNNEQFF.

This chain joins TRBV5-1 and TRBJ1-1; 9 positions match TRBD1. CDR3 length: 15 amino acids. Per germline, CDR1 SGHRS and CDR2 YFSETQ. The V gene end was trimmed by 3 bases and the J gene end by 1 base; junction bases not matched to a gene: 4. CDR3 bases: TGCGCCAGCAGCTCCTTGACAGGGGGGAACACTGAAGCTTTCTTT. Translation: CASSSLTGGNTEAFF.

The chain couples TRBV11-3 to TRBJ2-2; D is unresolved. The V and J ends lost 5 bases and 6 bases respectively, with 7 bases between them. The CDR3 is made up of 12 amino acids. CDR1 and CDR2 from the germline V gene are SGHNT and YENEEA. The CDR3 coding sequence is TGTGCCAGCAGCCCGAGGTCCGGGGAGCTGTTTTTT. Its translation: CASSPRSGELFF.